A selection of T cell receptor beta chains follows, all from one sample in a study of blood T cell repertoires in COVID-19. Clones were sequenced by immunoSEQ multiplex PCR, and TCRdb holds only the in-frame ones, with some missing. Altogether some 21,000 clones are present, 80% being singletons, with the ten largest covering roughly 13%. Sequencing used peripheral blood. These receptors were collected from a man in his sixties with active COVID-19. Both conserved end residues are part of each CDR3. A D gene is named only where the DNA matches it firmly. The listing skips clone size in some rows; elsewhere it reads once, few, many or a size class.

d_gene	v_gene	j_gene	abundance	CDR3aa	CDR3nt
-	TRBV19	TRBJ1-6	-	CASSISGGLNSPLHF	TGTGCCAGTAGTATTTCGGGGGGCTTGAATTCACCCCTCCACTTT
-	TRBV7-2	TRBJ2-5	-	CASSPEQGGGTQYF	TGTGCCAGCAGCCCCGAACAGGGTGGTGGGACCCAGTACTTC
TRBD2	TRBV19	TRBJ2-7	-	CASSGSGRARDEQYF	TGTGCCAGTAGTGGAAGCGGGAGGGCCAGGGACGAGCAGTACTTC
TRBD1	TRBV7-2	TRBJ1-1	few	CASSTRQGYTEAFF	TGTGCCAGCAGCACCCGACAGGGATACACTGAAGCTTTCTTT
-	TRBV28	TRBJ1-5	-	CASSSPRERGESNQPQHF	TGTGCCAGCAGTTCCCCTCGGGAGAGGGGCGAGAGCAATCAGCCCCAGCATTTT
-	TRBV5-6	TRBJ1-5	-	CASSLLGGPSNQPQHF	TGTGCCAGCAGCTTGCTCGGGGGGCCGAGCAATCAGCCCCAGCATTTT
-	TRBV3-1/TRBV3-2	TRBJ2-2	-	CASSQALQIANTGELFF	TGTGCCAGCAGCCAAGCGTTACAGATCGCGAACACCGGGGAGCTGTTTTTT
-	TRBV5-1	TRBJ1-4	-	CASSFQGPNEKLFF	TGCGCCAGCAGCTTTCAGGGGCCTAATGAAAAACTGTTTTTT
-	TRBV25-1	TRBJ1-4	-	CASSPLAGEKLFF	TGTGCCAGCAGTCCTCTCGCCGGTGAAAAACTGTTTTTT
TRBD2	TRBV6-1	TRBJ2-7	few	CASSEEAGGGREQYF	TGTGCCAGCAGTGAAGAGGCGGGAGGAGGACGCGAGCAGTACTTC
-	TRBV19	TRBJ2-5	-	CASSISSAAIWETQYF	TGTGCCAGTAGTATATCTAGCGCCGCCATTTGGGAGACCCAGTACTTC
-	TRBV6-5	TRBJ1-5	-	CATYRVADNQPQHF	TGTGCCACGTACAGGGTGGCAGATAATCAGCCCCAGCATTTT
TRBD2	TRBV7-3	TRBJ2-1	-	CASSFTSVDNEQFF	TGTGCCAGCAGCTTTACTAGCGTAGACAATGAGCAGTTCTTC
-	TRBV9	TRBJ2-1	-	CASSVGPSDSYNEQFF	TGTGCCAGCAGCGTAGGTCCTAGCGACTCCTACAATGAGCAGTTCTTC
-	TRBV11-2	TRBJ2-7	-	CASSFHSYEQYF	TGTGCCAGCAGCTTCCACTCCTACGAGCAGTACTTC
-	TRBV14	TRBJ2-5	-	CASSQVRETQYF	TGTGCCAGCAGCCAAGTCCGGGAGACCCAGTACTTC
-	TRBV9	TRBJ2-2	once	CASRSGTQNTGELFF	TGTGCCAGCCGATCCGGGACACAGAACACCGGGGAGCTGTTTTTT
TRBD2	TRBV4-3	TRBJ2-3	-	CASSLNRASGSYSTDTQYF	TGCGCCAGCAGCTTAAATAGGGCTAGCGGGAGCTATAGCACAGATACGCAGTATTTT
TRBD2	TRBV5-1	TRBJ2-1	-	CASSPSGLAHEQFF	TGCGCCAGCAGCCCGTCCGGACTAGCCCATGAGCAGTTCTTC
-	TRBV19	TRBJ2-7	-	CASSIVLVSSYEQYF	TGTGCCAGTAGTATAGTCCTTGTCAGCTCCTACGAGCAGTACTTC
TRBD2	TRBV14	TRBJ2-3	-	CASSQGSGTGHTQYF	TGTGCCAGCAGCCAAGGGAGCGGGACGGGTCATACGCAGTATTTT
-	TRBV19	TRBJ1-1	-	CASRASPEAFF	TGTGCCAGTAGGGCATCCCCTGAAGCTTTCTTT
-	TRBV5-6	TRBJ1-5	-	CASSFAGGDQPQHF	TGTGCCAGCAGCTTCGCAGGAGGCGATCAGCCCCAGCATTTT
-	TRBV7-9	TRBJ2-4	-	CASSLGGLVQYF	TGTGCCAGCAGCTTAGGGGGGCTGGTTCAGTACTTC
-	TRBV3-1/TRBV3-2	TRBJ1-5	-	CASSQDKGLGPNNQPQHF	TGTGCCAGCAGCCAAGATAAGGGGTTAGGACCAAACAATCAGCCCCAGCATTTT
-	TRBV2	TRBJ1-3	-	CASSEPRGTGNTIYF	TGTGCCAGCAGTGAACCCAGGGGTACTGGAAACACCATATATTTT
-	TRBV27	TRBJ2-3	-	CASSFGDTQYF	TGTGCCAGCTCATTCGGTGATACGCAGTATTTT
TRBD1	TRBV11-3	TRBJ2-5	-	CASSPGQGGETQYF	TGTGCCAGCAGCCCGGGACAGGGTGGGGAGACCCAGTACTTC
TRBD2	TRBV28	TRBJ2-1	-	CASSLGGRQTYNEQFF	TGTGCCAGCAGTCTCGGCGGGAGGCAAACATACAATGAGCAGTTCTTC
-	TRBV29-1	TRBJ1-2	-	CSGWAGLSYGYTF	TGCAGCGGCTGGGCAGGACTGTCCTATGGCTACACCTTC
-	TRBV4-2	TRBJ1-6	few	CASSQDGGLYNSPLHF	TGTGCCAGCAGCCAAGACGGGGGGCTTTATAATTCACCCCTCCACTTT
TRBD1	TRBV29-1	TRBJ1-1	-	CSVRQGPNTEAFF	TGCAGCGTTCGACAGGGGCCGAACACTGAAGCTTTCTTT
TRBD2	TRBV7-9	TRBJ2-1	-	CASSSTPSGSGFSYNEQFF	TGTGCCAGCAGCTCTACGCCTAGCGGGAGTGGGTTCTCCTACAATGAGCAGTTCTTC
-	TRBV7-9	TRBJ2-7	-	CASSFSDYEQYF	TGTGCCAGCAGCTTCAGCGATTACGAGCAGTACTTC
TRBD1	TRBV11-2	TRBJ2-2	-	CASSTGTGVTGELFF	TGTGCCAGCAGCACCGGGACAGGGGTCACCGGGGAGCTGTTTTTT
-	TRBV7-6	TRBJ2-1	few	CASSLGGWREHNEQFF	TGTGCCAGCAGCTTAGGGGGTTGGAGGGAACACAATGAGCAGTTCTTC
-	TRBV25-1	TRBJ1-3	-	CASRKTGSGNTIYF	TGTGCCAGCAGAAAGACAGGCTCTGGAAACACCATATATTTT
-	TRBV28	TRBJ1-1	-	CASSFGGRTEAFF	TGTGCCAGCAGTTTCGGTGGGAGAACTGAAGCTTTCTTT
-	TRBV5-1	TRBJ1-2	-	CASSLGSEGTIGGYTF	TGCGCCAGCAGCTTGGGGTCAGAAGGGACTATAGGGGGCTACACCTTC
TRBD1	TRBV6-2/TRBV6-3	TRBJ1-2	-	CASSFAGGDYGYTF	TGTGCCAGCAGTTTTGCAGGGGGCGACTATGGCTACACCTTC
-	TRBV12-3/TRBV12-4	TRBJ2-7	once	CASSLEGGYEQYF	TGTGCCAGCAGTTTAGAAGGGGGCTACGAGCAGTACTTC
TRBD2	TRBV7-8	TRBJ2-7	-	CASAPGGGDEQYF	TGTGCCAGCGCACCCGGGGGGGGAGATGAGCAGTACTTC
-	TRBV30	TRBJ1-1	-	CAWSQGNTEAFF	TGTGCCTGGAGTCAGGGGAACACTGAAGCTTTCTTT